The T cell receptor (beta chain) described here comes from a study of cytotoxic CD8 clonotypes in ibrutinib-treated CLL. Study overall: Partial responses numbered roughly 25 and complete responses 2; after a median about six years, about 15 stayed remitted and approximately twelve progressed. Mean yields were roughly 250,000 productive templates and 94,082 productive rearrangements per sample.

Study results and limitations: Clonality climbed at ibrutinib response, then dropped toward baseline at progression.

Deletions cut 1 base from V and 4 bases from J, with 4 bases between. The CDR3 covers 12 residues. In germline, CDR1 is SNHLY, CDR2 FYNNEI. Concerning this clone: No antigen is known for it.

Sequencing was performed with immunoSEQ multiplex PCR; in TCRdb, only in-frame clones are kept and a portion is missing. The sample lists under 75,000 clones, approximately 71% occurring once. The receptor was derived from a human donor with chronic lymphocytic leukemia. Sequencing used PBMCs, obtained after 12 months of ibrutinib treatment. The V and J genes are TRBV2 and TRBJ2-5; D remains ambiguous. The CDR3 spells CASSEGPETQYF. CDR3 in DNA: TGTGCCAGCAGTGAAGGTCCAGAGACCCAGTACTTC. Filled out from reference TRBV2 and TRBJ2-5, the complete variable domain reads EPEVTQTPSHQVTQMGQEVILRCVPISNHLYFYWYRQILGQKVEFLVSFYNNEISEKSEIFDDQFSVERPDGSNFTLKIRSTKLEDSAMYFCASSEGPETQYFGPGTRLLVL.